One sample yielded the 24 T cell receptor beta chains listed below, sequenced in a study of blood T cells in healthy people across ages (dated by TCRdb to 2013 to 2016). Libraries were prepared through 5' RACE. Instrument on record: Illumina HiSeq 2500. The second PCR ran for roughly 6 to 11 cycles and used a J-beta primer mix along with a sample-barcoded 5' primer. TCRdb reprocessing: public reads trimmed at Q25 with fastp, clones called with MiXCR, in-frame beta chains kept. Rows with one shared CDR3 protein collapse into an entry with the most common genes and DNA. The sample contains 630,000 or so distinct CDR3 sequences, roughly 32% of them found a single time. The leading ten clones occupy 15% of the sample. Sequenced input: blood. These receptor sequences come from an elderly woman in good health. Donor details come from another sample of the same person, matched by shared clones.

The chain joins TRBV5-1 to TRBJ2-5; D remains ambiguous. The CDR3 sequence is 12 residues long. CDR1 is SGHRS, CDR2 YFSETQ, per germline. The V gene lost 5 bases and the J gene lost 3 bases, with 8 bases spanning the gap. Here the CDR3 reads CASRGLKETQYF. The DNA of the CDR3 is TGCGCCAGCAGAGGGCTGAAAGAGACCCAGTACTTC. Variable domain in full (rest from reference TRBV5-1 and TRBJ2-5): KAGVTQTPRYLIKTRGQQVTLSCSPISGHRSVSWYQQTPGQGLQFLFEYFSETQRNKGNFPGRFSGRQFSNSRSEMNVSTLELGDSALYLCASRGLKETQYFGPGTRLLVL.

In this sample, this clonotype turned up many times. The chain couples TRBV5-1 to TRBJ1-2, with 7 bases lining up with TRBD1. The germline CDR1 and CDR2 sequences are SGHRS and YFSETQ. The CDR3 spans 14 residues. V lost 1 base and J lost 3; bases outside the gene matches: 3. CDR3 sequence (DNA): TGCGCCAGCAGCTTGCCTGGACAGGACTATGGCTACACCTTC. As protein: CASSLPGQDYGYTF.

The rearrangement uses TRBV20-1 and TRBJ2-5; possibly TRBD1 for D (5 bases). Germline V gene lookup returns CDR1 DFQATT and CDR2 SNEGSKA (reference sequence). The CDR3 loop spans 13 amino acids. The V end lost 0 bases, the J end lost 5 bases, and 10 bases lay between the germline ends. Here the CDR3 DNA reads TGCAGTGCTAGAGATGGCCCAGGGGAGACCCAGTACTTC. Protein: CSARDGPGETQYF.

This clonotype was detected many times. The chain carries TRBV30 and TRBJ2-5; 11 bases match TRBD1. Trimming removed 2 bases from V and 2 bases from J; junction bases left unmatched: 1. Germline V lookup: CDR1 GTSNPN, CDR2 SVGIG (reference sequence). CDR3 size: 14 residues. DNA for the CDR3: TGTGCCTGGAGTCGGGACAGGGGGCAAGAGACCCAGTACTTC. Translated, it gives CAWSRDRGQETQYF. Complete variable domain (other parts from reference TRBV30 and TRBJ2-5): SQTIHQWPATLVQPVGSPLSLECTVEGTSNPNLYWYRQAAGRGLQLLFYSVGIGQISSEVPQNLSASRPQDRQFILSSKKLLLSDSGFYLCAWSRDRGQETQYFGPGTRLLVL.

On this clonotype itself: A read error may explain this, as a much larger clone is one base away. J is TRBJ1-2 and V is TRBV20-1; tentative D call: TRBD1 (6 bases). The CDR3 is 16 residues long. The germline gives CDR1 DFQATT, CDR2 SNEGSKA (reference sequence). CDR3 in amino acids: CSARDLGQLHNHGYTF. In DNA, the CDR3 is TGCAGTGCTAGAGATTTAGGACAGCTACATAACCATGGCTACACCTTC.

The rearrangement joins TRBV30 to TRBJ1-3, with 7 bases fitting TRBD1. The V and J ends lost 2 bases and 2 bases, in that order; junction bases with no gene match: 6. Germline V CDR1 and CDR2: GTSNPN, SVGIG (reference sequence). The CDR3 spans 15 residues. CDR3 protein: CAWSLTTGAGNTIYF. The CDR3 DNA reads as TGTGCCTGGAGTTTAACCACAGGGGCTGGAAACACCATATATTTT.

In its sample, this clonotype was seen many times. The chain joins TRBV28 to TRBJ2-1; possibly TRBD1 for D (6 bases). V dropped 4 bases and J dropped 0 bases, with 13 bases sitting between them. The CDR3 covers 16 residues. Germline V CDR1 and CDR2: MDHEN, SYDVKM. CDR3 sequence (DNA): TGTGCCAGCAGTTCCCCGGACAGCAGCTCCTACAATGAGCAGTTCTTC. This gives the protein CASSSPDSSSYNEQFF.

This clonotype appeared many times. The DNA for the CDR3 is TGTGCCAGCAGATCAGACCGCTCTGGGGCCAACGTCCTGACTTTC. The encoded protein is CASRSDRSGANVLTF. This rearrangement joins TRBV6-2 or TRBV6-3 to TRBJ2-6; D not certain. CDR3 length equals 15 residues. Germline V CDR1 and CDR2: MNHEY, SVGEGT. Trimming removed 6 bases from V and 0 bases from J, with 9 bases in between.

In its sample, this clonotype was seen many times. The chain recombines TRBV5-1 with TRBJ1-2; D may be TRBD1 (5 bases). In germline, CDR1 is SGHRS, CDR2 YFSETQ. Trimming took off 3 bases at V and 9 bases at J, with 21 bases between the two ends. The CDR3 loop spans 15 amino acids. This CDR3 reads CASSWGREVVNSYTF. The CDR3 DNA follows: TGCGCCAGCAGCTGGGGACGTGAAGTGGTTAATAGCTACACCTTC.

This clonotype was seen more than once but under ten times. The chain couples TRBV2 to TRBJ1-5; D call uncertain. The CDR3 loop spans 15 amino acids. The V end was cut by 1 base, the J end by 0 bases, with 7 bases between. The germline gives CDR1 SNHLY, CDR2 FYNNEI. The DNA of the CDR3 is TGTGCCAGCAGTGAAGTCGGCTATAGCAATCAGCCCCAGCATTTT. Translating it yields CASSEVGYSNQPQHF.

As concerns this clonotype: Mismatch with germline at one junction end may stem from a read error. The chain is built from TRBV12-3 or TRBV12-4 and TRBJ2-3; 8 bases are a match to TRBD2. This CDR3 region has 14 residues. The CDR3 DNA sequence: TGTGCCAGCAGTGGCAGCGGGGGCACAGATCCGCAGTATTTT. Translated: CASSGSGGTDPQYF.

This clonotype was found a few times. A read error may explain this, as a much larger clone is one base away. The V call is TRBV12-3 or TRBV12-4, the J call TRBJ1-5; TRBD1 matches at 7 bases. CDR3 length: 14 amino acids. V shed 1 base and J 5 bases; nucleotides not matched to a gene: 2. The CDR3 here is CASSLGRGYQPQHF. In DNA form, the CDR3 reads TGTGCCAGCAGTTTAGGCAGGGGGTATCAGCCCCAGCATTTT.

This clonotype appeared many times. V gene TRBV5-1 combines with J gene TRBJ2-1; 9 bases agree with TRBD1. Germline CDR1 reads SGHRS; CDR2 reads YFSETQ. The CDR3 is made up of 16 amino acids. J lost 5 bases, V lost 4 bases, and 10 bases had no gene match. CDR3 in amino acids: CASSLPGTGRNNEQFF. For the CDR3, the DNA is TGCGCCAGCAGCCTCCCGGGGACAGGGCGTAACAATGAGCAGTTCTTC.

This sequence joins TRBV20-1 and TRBJ1-1, with TRBD1 identical over 7 bases. The germline V gene encodes CDR1 DFQATT and CDR2 SNEGSKA (reference sequence). The length of the CDR3 is 13 residues. Trimming cost V 6 bases and J 4 bases; bases outside gene matches: 8. CDR3 DNA: TGCAGTGCCAGGCAGGGGGAGGTCACTGAAGCTTTCTTT. Residues: CSARQGEVTEAFF.

This clonotype was counted at least ten times. This chain uses TRBV7-9 with TRBJ1-2; D is ambiguous. CDR3 size: 14 residues. Germline-derived CDR1 and CDR2 are SEHNR and FQNEAQ (reference sequence). DNA of the CDR3: TGTGCTACCCCGCTCCCCCCCGGTTTTGCCGGCTACACCTTC. Amino acid sequence: CATPLPPGFAGYTF.

This clonotype was observed a single time. The gene calls are TRBV5-1 and TRBJ2-5, with 9 positions matching TRBD2. The J call may be faulty, since TRBJ2-7 better matches the DNA end. Germline-derived CDR1 and CDR2 are SGHRS and YFSETQ. CDR3 length: 15 amino acids. The CDR3, as DNA: TGCGCCAGCAGCTCCGCGGGAGGGCCTAGGAACGAGCAGTACTTC. The encoded protein is CASSSAGGPRNEQYF.

The chain joins TRBV12-3 or TRBV12-4 to TRBJ2-7, with 9 positions matching TRBD1. This CDR3 contains 14 residues. V shed 7 bases, J shed 5 bases, and the junction held 9 bases outside the gene matches. Here the CDR3 DNA reads TGTGCCAGCATGGAACAGGGGGCGAGAAACGAGCAGTACTTC. Translated, it gives CASMEQGARNEQYF.

This clonotype was picked up a small number of times. The chain uses TRBV6-1 and TRBJ1-2; D is unresolved. Germline V gene sequence: CDR1 MNHNS, CDR2 SASEGT. V was cut by 6 bases and J by 6 bases, with 20 bases left in between. The CDR3 spans 15 residues. CDR3 DNA: TGTGCCAGCAGCCCCCTGGCAACGTCCCCTCATGGCTACACCTTC. Encoded protein: CASSPLATSPHGYTF.

This clonotype was recorded at least ten times. The genes are TRBV9 and TRBJ2-5, with 9 bases matching TRBD2. This CDR3 contains 17 residues. V was pared by 0 bases and J by 1 base, with 7 bases of the junction left unmatched. Germline V CDR1 and CDR2: SGDLS, YYNGEE. The CDR3 DNA reads TGTGCCAGCAGCGTAGCTACAGCGGGGGGTCTCCAAGAGACCCAGTACTTC. Translated: CASSVATAGGLQETQYF.

This clonotype showed up many times. The chain recombines TRBV5-4 with TRBJ2-1, with D perhaps TRBD1 (5 bases). Per germline, CDR1 SGHNT and CDR2 YYREEE (reference sequence). The CDR3 runs to 14 residues. V was cut by 0 bases and J by 2 bases, with 6 bases left in between. The CDR3 is CASSLEGTYNEQFF. The CDR3 DNA sequence: TGTGCCAGCAGCTTGGAGGGGACCTACAATGAGCAGTTCTTC. The full variable domain, rest sourced from reference TRBV5-4 and TRBJ2-1, is ETGVTQSPTHLIKTRGQQVTLRCSSQSGHNTVSWYQQALGQGPQFIFQYYREEENGRGNFPPRFSGLQFPNYSSELNVNALELDDSALYLCASSLEGTYNEQFFGPGTRLTVL.

This clonotype was recorded at least ten times. The chain carries TRBV7-9 and TRBJ1-2; tentative D call: TRBD1 (6 bases). The germline V and J ends were trimmed by 5 bases and 8 bases, with 21 bases remaining between them. The CDR3 covers 15 residues. Per germline, CDR1 SEHNR and CDR2 FQNEAQ (reference sequence). The CDR3 is CASSLKTGGGWGYTF. The CDR3 nucleotides read TGTGCCAGCAGCCTAAAGACAGGAGGAGGATGGGGCTACACCTTC. Together with reference TRBV7-9 and TRBJ1-2, the CDR3 gives the full variable domain: DTGVSQNPRHKITKRGQNVTFRCDPISEHNRLYWYRQTLGQGPEFLTYFQNEAQLEKSRLLSDRFSAERPKGSFSTLEIQRTEQGDSAMYLCASSLKTGGGWGYTFGSGTRLTVV.

This clonotype was recorded at least ten times. The chain employs TRBV5-1 and TRBJ1-1; D is perhaps TRBD1 (6 bases). Germline CDR1 SGHRS, CDR2 YFSETQ. V was pared by 4 bases and J by 4 bases, with 20 bases between. CDR3 length equals 16 residues. DNA for the CDR3: TGCGCCAGCAGCCCCTTTCAGGGGAGTGACGCCACTGAAGCTTTCTTT. Amino acid sequence: CASSPFQGSDATEAFF.

The chain carries TRBV4-3 and TRBJ2-1, with 9 bases that match TRBD1. Germline-derived CDR1 and CDR2 are LGHNA and YSLEER. The CDR3 sequence is 16 residues long. V was pared by 4 bases and J by 7 bases, with 11 bases of the junction left unmatched. CDR3 amino acids: CASSPTPGTGKNEQFF. Written as DNA, the CDR3 is TGCGCCAGCAGCCCAACTCCCGGGACAGGGAAAAATGAGCAGTTCTTC.

The rearrangement links TRBV30 to TRBJ1-1; D uncertain. Per germline, CDR1 GTSNPN and CDR2 SVGIG (reference sequence). This CDR3 has 12 residues. Trimming cost V 3 bases and J 5 bases, with 10 bases left between them. CDR3 sequence: CAWSQRVTEAFF. Written as DNA, the CDR3 is TGTGCCTGGAGCCAACGGGTTACTGAAGCTTTCTTT. Full variable domain (outside the CDR3, taken from reference TRBV30 and TRBJ1-1): SQTIHQWPATLVQPVGSPLSLECTVEGTSNPNLYWYRQAAGRGLQLLFYSVGIGQISSEVPQNLSASRPQDRQFILSSKKLLLSDSGFYLCAWSQRVTEAFFGQGTRLTVV.